One sample yielded the 20 T cell receptor beta chains listed below, sequenced in a study of blood T cell repertoires in COVID-19. Assay used: immunoSEQ multiplex PCR; TCRdb lists only in-frame clones, some missing. Here the sample spans roughly 410,000 clones, around 91% being singletons. Sample: peripheral blood. The receptors derive from a woman in her 40s with COVID-19, enrolled during active disease.

The CDR3 spells CASRSAGEYQETQYF. For the CDR3, the DNA is TGTGCCAGTAGATCAGCGGGGGAGTACCAAGAGACCCAGTACTTC. The gene calls are TRBV19 and TRBJ2-5, with 8 bases lining up with TRBD2. CDR1 is LNHDA and CDR2 is SQIVND in the germline V gene (reference sequence). CDR3 size: 15 residues. V lost 6 bases, J lost 0 bases, and 6 bases stayed unmatched. The full variable domain, its missing parts supplied by reference TRBV19 and TRBJ2-5, is DGGITQSPKYLFRKEGQNVTLSCEQNLNHDAMYWYRQDPGQGLRLIYYSQIVNDFQKGDIAEGYSVSREKKESFPLTVTSAQKNPTAFYLCASRSAGEYQETQYFGPGTRLLVL.

The chain uses TRBV19 and TRBJ2-7; 10 positions match TRBD2. The trim removed 6 bases at V and 0 bases at J, leaving 5 bases unmatched. Germline V gives CDR1 LNHDA, CDR2 SQIVND (reference sequence). The CDR3 length is 15 residues. CDR3 sequence: CASSRLAGNSYEQYF. CDR3 sequence (DNA): TGTGCCAGTAGCCGACTAGCGGGCAACTCCTACGAGCAGTACTTC.

A single count supports this clone. The V and J genes are TRBV28 and TRBJ2-5, with 9 bases matching TRBD1. V trimming: 5 bases; J trimming: 4 bases; junction bases outside the gene matches: 11. Germline V CDR1 and CDR2: MDHEN, SYDVKM. This CDR3 comprises 16 residues. For the CDR3, the DNA is TGTGCCAGCAGTCCCCTCGACAGGGGGGGACGAGAGACCCAGTACTTC. As protein: CASSPLDRGGRETQYF.

This chain uses TRBV28 with TRBJ1-4, with D maybe TRBD1 (6 bases). The V end lost 6 bases, the J end lost 3 bases, and 26 bases lay between the germline ends. Per germline, CDR1 MDHEN and CDR2 SYDVKM. The CDR3 has 19 amino acids. The CDR3 bases are TGTGCCAGCAGCAACCATCCTCGGTACAGGGAAGGATCTAATGAAAAACTGTTTTTT. Amino acids: CASSNHPRYREGSNEKLFF.

This chain joins TRBV18 and TRBJ2-2; 8 bases are a match to TRBD1. CDR1 and CDR2 (germline): KGHSH, LQKENI. The CDR3 contains 15 residues. V gave up 6 bases and J gave up 1 base; unmatched junction bases: 4. The CDR3, as DNA: TGTGCCAGCTCTCTCGGGACAGGGAACACCGGGGAGCTGTTTTTT. Its translation is CASSLGTGNTGELFF.

This chain connects TRBV18 to TRBJ2-2, with D perhaps matching TRBD1 (5 bases). The CDR3 spans 15 residues. CDR1 is KGHSH and CDR2 is LQKENI in the germline V gene. Trimming stripped 2 bases from V and 3 bases from J, with 10 bases between. The CDR3 sequence: CASSPGPTDTGELFF. DNA for the CDR3: TGTGCCAGCTCACCAGGACCGACAGACACCGGGGAGCTGTTTTTT.

This chain uses TRBV18 with TRBJ2-1, with 9 bases fitting TRBD1. The CDR3 is 14 residues long. Germline V gives CDR1 KGHSH, CDR2 LQKENI. With V trimmed by 5 bases and J by 9 bases, 8 bases remained unmatched. CDR3 nucleotides: TGTGCCAGCTCAGCCGGGACAGGGAATATTGAGCAGTTCTTC. It is translated as CASSAGTGNIEQFF.

The chain is built from TRBV30 and TRBJ1-1; the match to TRBD1 covers 7 bases. V shed 3 bases, J shed 1 base, and the junction held 2 bases outside the gene matches. The CDR3 totals 13 residues. The V gene's germline CDR1 is GTSNPN and CDR2 SVGIG (reference sequence). CDR3 region: CAWRGQPNTEAFF. The CDR3 region has the DNA TGTGCCTGGAGGGGACAGCCGAACACTGAAGCTTTCTTT.

This clone was seen a single time. This rearrangement joins TRBV27 to TRBJ2-5, with no clear D. CDR3 length equals 12 residues. Trimming shortened V by 4 bases and J by 0 bases, and 3 bases separated the two germline ends. Per germline, CDR1 MNHEY and CDR2 SMNVEV (reference sequence). The CDR3 region is CASSSYQETQYF. CDR3 in DNA: TGTGCCAGCAGTTCGTACCAAGAGACCCAGTACTTC.

V usage is TRBV6-2 or TRBV6-3 and J usage is TRBJ1-5; weak D call: TRBD1 (6 bases). V dropped 6 bases and J dropped 10 bases, with 25 bases sitting between them. CDR3 length: 16 amino acids. Germline values: CDR1 MNHEY, CDR2 SVGEGT. The CDR3 is CASSTLAYRARLPQHF. The CDR3 coding sequence is TGTGCCAGCAGCACTCTTGCCTACAGGGCTAGGCTACCCCAGCATTTT.

This clone was counted a few times. The chain employs TRBV2 and TRBJ2-1; no reliable D call. Germline assignment: CDR1 SNHLY and CDR2 FYNNEI. Trimming removed 3 bases at V and 0 bases at J, with 6 bases between. The CDR3 loop spans 14 amino acids. The CDR3 here is CASSDGRSYNEQFF. The DNA of the CDR3 is TGTGCCAGCAGTGACGGTCGCTCCTACAATGAGCAGTTCTTC.

This chain uses TRBV27 with TRBJ1-5; 8 bases line up with TRBD1. Germline V CDR1 and CDR2: MNHEY, SMNVEV (reference sequence). This CDR3 contains 17 residues. The ends lost 8 bases at V and 5 bases at J; junction bases unmatched: 17. The CDR3 DNA reads TGTGCCAGCCTTCTCGGGACAGGCCTCTTCCTACATCAGCCCCAGCATTTT. The encoded protein is CASLLGTGLFLHQPQHF.

The chain combines TRBV18 with TRBJ1-2; no clear D. Germline V gene lookup returns CDR1 KGHSH and CDR2 LQKENI. Trimming removed 3 bases from V and 4 bases from J, with 15 bases in between. This CDR3 comprises 15 residues. The CDR3 protein is CASSPMNGEFYGYTF. CDR3 coding DNA: TGTGCCAGCTCACCCATGAACGGAGAGTTCTATGGCTACACCTTC.

The rearrangement links TRBV4-1 to TRBJ1-2, with a tentative D call TRBD1 (5 bases). The CDR3 is made up of 17 amino acids. From germline, CDR1 is MGHRA and CDR2 YSYEKL. Trimming shortened V by 0 bases and J by 8 bases, and 22 bases separated the two germline ends. CDR3 coding DNA: TGCGCCAGCAGCCAAGATATCGCTGCCTGGGGGAGGATCGGCTACACCTTC. Amino acid sequence: CASSQDIAAWGRIGYTF.

This sequence joins TRBV18 and TRBJ2-1; 9 bases match TRBD1. Germline V gene data show CDR1 as KGHSH and CDR2 as LQKENI. J lost 1 base, V lost 6 bases, and 13 bases had no gene match. The CDR3 consists of 18 residues. CDR3 in DNA: TGTGCCAGCTCCACTCTCTCTTCACAGGGGGCTTCCTACAATGAGCAGTTCTTC. This translates into CASSTLSSQGASYNEQFF.

The chain recombines TRBV30 with TRBJ2-2, with a tentative D call TRBD1 (5 bases). This CDR3 is built from 16 residues. The germline V and J ends were trimmed by 1 base and 6 bases, with 18 bases remaining between them. Per germline, CDR1 GTSNPN and CDR2 SVGIG (reference sequence). The CDR3 bases are TGTGCCTGGAGTGAGGGGCACTCGATTGAACCCGGGGAGCTGTTTTTT. It is translated as CAWSEGHSIEPGELFF.

The CDR3 DNA follows: TGTGCCAGCAGCCCTCCATCGGGGGGCAACTATCAGCCCCAGCATTTT. Residues: CASSPPSGGNYQPQHF. V is TRBV9 and J is TRBJ1-5; a weak D match, TRBD1 (6 bases). Trimming left V 4 bases short and J 5 bases short, with 19 bases between. The CDR3 extends over 16 amino acids. From germline, CDR1 is SGDLS and CDR2 YYNGEE.

The chain couples TRBV5-4 to TRBJ1-6, with a weak D call TRBD1 (5 bases). V lost 0 bases, J lost 8 bases, and 18 bases lay in between. Germline V gives CDR1 SGHNT, CDR2 YYREEE (reference sequence). The CDR3 consists of 17 residues. CDR3 amino acids: CASSLGGGSTGDSPLHF. CDR3 sequence (DNA): TGTGCCAGCAGCTTGGGAGGAGGGTCCACGGGGGATTCACCCCTCCACTTT. Drawing the rest from reference TRBV5-4 and TRBJ1-6, the complete variable domain is ETGVTQSPTHLIKTRGQQVTLRCSSQSGHNTVSWYQQALGQGPQFIFQYYREEENGRGNFPPRFSGLQFPNYSSELNVNALELDDSALYLCASSLGGGSTGDSPLHFGNGTRLTVT.

V usage is TRBV5-1 and J usage is TRBJ1-6, with D possibly TRBD1 on 5 matching bases. Looked up from germline, CDR1 is SGHRS and CDR2 is YFSETQ. Trimming removed 5 bases from V and 6 bases from J, with 9 bases in between. The CDR3 has 13 amino acids. The CDR3 here is CASRGEGNSPLHF. In nucleotides, the CDR3 is TGCGCCAGCAGGGGGGAGGGTAATTCACCCCTCCACTTT. Together with reference TRBV5-1 and TRBJ1-6, the CDR3 gives the full variable domain: KAGVTQTPRYLIKTRGQQVTLSCSPISGHRSVSWYQQTPGQGLQFLFEYFSETQRNKGNFPGRFSGRQFSNSRSEMNVSTLELGDSALYLCASRGEGNSPLHFGNGTRLTVT.

The chain uses TRBV4-2 and TRBJ1-4; 10 nucleotides agree with TRBD1. CDR1 and CDR2 from the germline V gene are LGHNA and YNFKEQ. The CDR3 runs 19 residues. The junction had 16 bases not matched to a gene; V was cut back by 2 bases and J by 7 bases. CDR3 region: CASSQRGRDRGISREKLFF. The CDR3 DNA reads as TGTGCCAGCAGCCAAAGGGGCCGGGACAGGGGCATCTCACGTGAAAAACTGTTTTTT.